The present TCR beta chain was sequenced within a study of patients and donors after allogeneic stem cell transplantation. One entry per CDR3 protein, called by TCRdb with MiXCR from the RT-PCR reads. The table records 12,000 or so distinct CDR3 sequences, about 23% of them present only once. The V gene lost 2 bases and the J gene lost 4 bases, with 5 bases spanning the gap. Germline lookup yields CDR1 KGHSH and CDR2 LQKENI. This CDR3 spans 13 amino acids. Sequenced material: blood, either unsorted or a sorted T cell fraction (not recorded which). This chain uses TRBV18 with TRBJ2-2; D unresolved. This receptor was identified in a human donor who was either an allogeneic HSCT recipient or a stem cell or donor lymphocyte infusion donor (not recorded which). It is not recorded whose cells these are; they may come from a transplant donor. CDR3 sequence (DNA): TGTGCCAGCTCACCAAGTGGCACCGGGGAGCTGTTTTTT. Protein product: CASSPSGTGELFF. Supplemented by reference TRBV18 and TRBJ2-2, the full variable domain reads NAGVMQNPRHLVRRRGQEARLRCSPMKGHSHVYWYRQLPEEGLKFMVYLQKENIIDESGMPKERFSAEFPKEGPSILRIQQVVRGDSAAYFCASSPSGTGELFFGEGSRLTVL.